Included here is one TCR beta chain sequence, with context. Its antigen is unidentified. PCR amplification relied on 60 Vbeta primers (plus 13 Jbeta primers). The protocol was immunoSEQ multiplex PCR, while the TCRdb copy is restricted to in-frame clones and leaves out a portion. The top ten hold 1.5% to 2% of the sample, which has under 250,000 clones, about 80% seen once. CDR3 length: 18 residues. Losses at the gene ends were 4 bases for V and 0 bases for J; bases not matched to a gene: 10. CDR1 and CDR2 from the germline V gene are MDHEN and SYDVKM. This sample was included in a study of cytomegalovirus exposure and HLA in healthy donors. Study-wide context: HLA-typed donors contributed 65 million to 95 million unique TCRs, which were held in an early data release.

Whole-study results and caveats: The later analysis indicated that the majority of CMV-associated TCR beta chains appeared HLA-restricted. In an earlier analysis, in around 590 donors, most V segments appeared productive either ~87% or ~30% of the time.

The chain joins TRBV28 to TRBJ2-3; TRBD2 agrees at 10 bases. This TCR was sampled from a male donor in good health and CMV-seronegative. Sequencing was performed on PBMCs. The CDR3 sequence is CASSSPRTSGPSTDTQYF. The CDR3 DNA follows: TGTGCCAGCAGTTCACCTCGGACTAGCGGTCCTAGCACAGATACGCAGTATTTT.